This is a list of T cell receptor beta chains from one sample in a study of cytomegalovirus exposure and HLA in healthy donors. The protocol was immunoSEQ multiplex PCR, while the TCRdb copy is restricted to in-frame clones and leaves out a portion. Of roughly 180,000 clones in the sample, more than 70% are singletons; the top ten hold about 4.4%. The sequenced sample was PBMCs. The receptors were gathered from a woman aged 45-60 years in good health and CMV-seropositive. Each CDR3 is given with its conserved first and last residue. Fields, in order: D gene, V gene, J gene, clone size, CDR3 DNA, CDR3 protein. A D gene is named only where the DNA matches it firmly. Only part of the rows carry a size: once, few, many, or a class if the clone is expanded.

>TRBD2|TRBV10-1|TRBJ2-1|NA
TGCGCCAGCAGCCCCGGCGGGGGTAGCGGAGGTAATGAGCAGTTCTTC
CASSPGGGSGGNEQFF
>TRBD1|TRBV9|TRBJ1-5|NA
TGTGCCAGCAGCGAAAGCCCCGCAGGGGGCCCCAATCAGCCCCAGCATTTT
CASSESPAGGPNQPQHF
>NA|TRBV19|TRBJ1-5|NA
TGTGCCAGTAGTATCTCATTACCTGCAGGGTCTTGGCAGCCCCAGCATTTT
CASSISLPAGSWQPQHF
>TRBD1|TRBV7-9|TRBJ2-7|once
TGTGCCAGCAGCTTAGCAAGGGGGCTGAGCTCCTACGAGCAGTACTTC
CASSLARGLSSYEQYF
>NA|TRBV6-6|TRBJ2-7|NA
TGTGCCAGCAGTTACCAGGGCCCTGCAGCCTTC
CASSYQGPAAF
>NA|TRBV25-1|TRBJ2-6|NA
TGTGCCAGCACAGCTGGGGCCAACGTCCTGACTTTC
CASTAGANVLTF
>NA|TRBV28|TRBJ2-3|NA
TGTGCCAGCAGACCAGGGACTGGGATATTAGGTGATACGCAGTATTTT
CASRPGTGILGDTQYF
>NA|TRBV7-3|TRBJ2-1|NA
TGTGCCAGCAGCCGGGGTGTTTCACGGGACAATGAGCAGTTCTTC
CASSRGVSRDNEQFF
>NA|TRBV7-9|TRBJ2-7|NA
TGTGCCAGCAGCGTCCCCCGGGAGCCACGGGGCTACGAGCAGTACTTC
CASSVPREPRGYEQYF
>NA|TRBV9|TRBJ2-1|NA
TGTGCCAGCAGCGTAGACTGGACAAACAATGAGCAGTTCTTC
CASSVDWTNNEQFF
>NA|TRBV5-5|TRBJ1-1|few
TGTGCCAGCAGCCCCTGGTATGGAGTTTCCCGACCTCGGAGGAACACTGAAGCTTTCTTT
CASSPWYGVSRPRRNTEAFF
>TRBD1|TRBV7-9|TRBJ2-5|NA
TGTGCCAGCAGCCATATCCTACAGGGGAGAGAGACCCAGTACTTC
CASSHILQGRETQYF
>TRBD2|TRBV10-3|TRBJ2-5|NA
TGTGCCATCTCGGCTAGCGGGGGGGCGGGAGAGACCCAGTACTTC
CAISASGGAGETQYF
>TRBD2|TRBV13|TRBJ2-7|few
TGTGCCAGCAGGCCATTAAGCGGGGGGGCCGAGGACGAGCAGTACTTC
CASRPLSGGAEDEQYF
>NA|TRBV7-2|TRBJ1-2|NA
TGTGCCAGCAGCTTATTAACGGCGGCGAAAGACCGAAACTATGGCTACACCTTC
CASSLLTAAKDRNYGYTF
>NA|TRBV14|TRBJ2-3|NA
TGTGCCAGCAGCCAGGGCGGGGGCACAGATACGCAGTATTTT
CASSQGGGTDTQYF
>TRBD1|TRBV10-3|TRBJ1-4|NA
TGTGCCATCAAAGGGACAGCGGGAAAACTGTTTTTT
CAIKGTAGKLFF
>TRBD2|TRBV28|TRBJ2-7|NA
TGTGCCAGCAGCCGGACTAGCGGGAGAGTTAACGAGCAGTACTTC
CASSRTSGRVNEQYF
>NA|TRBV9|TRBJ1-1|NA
TGTGCCAGCAGTCCTGGACGGGGGGATGATTCTCTCCCCTCCCAAGCTTTCTTT
CASSPGRGDDSLPSQAFF
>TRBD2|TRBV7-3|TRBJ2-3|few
TGTGCCAGCAGCCGGACGATAGCGGGAGCGGGAGATACGCAGTATTTT
CASSRTIAGAGDTQYF
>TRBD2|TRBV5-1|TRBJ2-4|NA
TGCGCCAGCAGCTTGGTCGGGGGGGAGGGCATTCAGTACTTC
CASSLVGGEGIQYF
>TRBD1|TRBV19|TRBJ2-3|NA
TGTGCCAGTTCGGACAGGGCGGCAGATACGCAGTATTTT
CASSDRAADTQYF
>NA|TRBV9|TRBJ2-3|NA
TGTGCCAGCAGCGAAAATCGGGATACGCAGTATTTT
CASSENRDTQYF
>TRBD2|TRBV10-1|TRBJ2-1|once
TGCGCCAGCAGAGTGGGACTAGCGCGCAATGAGCAGTTCTTC
CASRVGLARNEQFF
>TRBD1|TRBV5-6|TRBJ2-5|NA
TGTGCCAGCAGCTCTGGGACAGGGGGGAGACGGGACCAGTACTTC
CASSSGTGGRRDQYF
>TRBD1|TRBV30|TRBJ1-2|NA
TGTGCCTGGAGTGTAAGCTGGGACAGCTATGGCTACACCTTC
CAWSVSWDSYGYTF
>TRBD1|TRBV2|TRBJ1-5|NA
TGTGCCAGCAGTGAAGAGGGACAGCTGCCCCAGCATTTT
CASSEEGQLPQHF
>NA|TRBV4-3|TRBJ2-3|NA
TGCGCCAGCAGCCAAGATCCGATTAATAGAGATACGCAGTATTTT
CASSQDPINRDTQYF
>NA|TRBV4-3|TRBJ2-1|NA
TGCGCCAGCAGCCAAGGGGTAGCGGTTAGCTCCTACAATGAGCAGTTCTTC
CASSQGVAVSSYNEQFF
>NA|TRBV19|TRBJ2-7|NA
TGTGCCAGTAGTATATTCTGGAGCGACGAGCAGTACTTC
CASSIFWSDEQYF
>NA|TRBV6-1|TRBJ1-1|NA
TGTGCCAGCAGTGAAAGTAACAGACGAAACACTGAAGCTTTCTTT
CASSESNRRNTEAFF
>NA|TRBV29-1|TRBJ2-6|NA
TGCAGCGTTGGGGGCGGGGACTCTGGGGCCAACGTCCTGACTTTC
CSVGGGDSGANVLTF
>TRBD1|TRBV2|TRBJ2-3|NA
TGTGCCAGCCGACAGGGCTCTAGCACAGATACGCAGTATTTT
CASRQGSSTDTQYF
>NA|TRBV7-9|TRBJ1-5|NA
TGTGCCAGCAGCTTAGGACAGCAAGTCCAGCATTTT
CASSLGQQVQHF
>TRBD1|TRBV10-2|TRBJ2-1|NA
TGCGCCAGCAGCTGGGACAGGAGTCCCTACAATGAGCAGTTCTTC
CASSWDRSPYNEQFF
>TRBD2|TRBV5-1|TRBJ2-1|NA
TGCGCCAGCAGCTTGGTCCAGACTAGCGGAAATTACAATGAGCAGTTCTTC
CASSLVQTSGNYNEQFF
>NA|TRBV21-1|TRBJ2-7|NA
TGTGCCAGCAGCAAAGGGGGGGACAGGGAACACGAGCAGTACTTC
CASSKGGDREHEQYF
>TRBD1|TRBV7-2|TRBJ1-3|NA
TGTGCCAGCAGCTTTCAGGGGGCAGGTGGAAACACCATATATTTT
CASSFQGAGGNTIYF
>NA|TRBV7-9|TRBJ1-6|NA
TGTGCCAGCACCCCATGGGTCGGGAGTAATAATTCACCCCTCCACTTT
CASTPWVGSNNSPLHF
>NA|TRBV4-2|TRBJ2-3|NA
TGTGCCAGCAGCCAATCCCCAACGGCGGGCGGGGTGCCAGATACGCAGTATTTT
CASSQSPTAGGVPDTQYF
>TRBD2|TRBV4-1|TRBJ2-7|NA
TGCGCCAGCAGCCGGACTAGCGGGATCAGCTACGAGCAGTACTTC
CASSRTSGISYEQYF
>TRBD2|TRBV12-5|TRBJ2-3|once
TGTGCTAGTGGTTTGACCCGGACTAGCGCCACAGATACGCAGTATTTT
CASGLTRTSATDTQYF
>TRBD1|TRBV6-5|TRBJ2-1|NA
TGTGCCAGCAGTTCCGGGACAGGGGGGCCGAATGAGCAGTTCTTC
CASSSGTGGPNEQFF
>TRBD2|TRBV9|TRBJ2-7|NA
TGTGCCAGCAGCTCTCCTAGCGGGCTCTACTTC
CASSSPSGLYF
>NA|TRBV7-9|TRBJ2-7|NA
TGTGCCAGCAGCTTACCAACCGGGTCCTTGTACGAGCAGTACTTC
CASSLPTGSLYEQYF
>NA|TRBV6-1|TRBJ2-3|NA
TGTGCCAGCAGCCCCCCCAGTATTAGCACAGATACGCAGTATTTT
CASSPPSISTDTQYF
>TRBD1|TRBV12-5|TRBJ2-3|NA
TGTGCTAGTGGACCCGGACAGGGGTTATCAGATACGCAGTATTTT
CASGPGQGLSDTQYF
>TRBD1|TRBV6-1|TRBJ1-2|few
TGTGCCAGCCTCCCGGGACAGGGGTTCTATGGCTACACCTTC
CASLPGQGFYGYTF
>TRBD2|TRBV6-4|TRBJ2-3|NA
TGTGCCAGCAGTCCTATTAGCGGGAGTGGGGCAGATACGCAGTATTTT
CASSPISGSGADTQYF
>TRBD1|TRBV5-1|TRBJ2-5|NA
TGCGCCAGCAGCTCCGGGACAGTAGTAGAGACCCAGTACTTC
CASSSGTVVETQYF
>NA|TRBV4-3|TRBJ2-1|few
TGCGCCAGCAGCCAAGAGATAACTAGTTCCGGGAGACAGTTCTTC
CASSQEITSSGRQFF
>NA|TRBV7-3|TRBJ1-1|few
TGTGCCAGCAGCTTAAAGGGGGAGAACACTGAAGCTTTCTTT
CASSLKGENTEAFF
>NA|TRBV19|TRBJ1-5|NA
TGTGCCAGTAGTAAGAAAGGACAGATAAATCAGCCCCAGCATTTT
CASSKKGQINQPQHF
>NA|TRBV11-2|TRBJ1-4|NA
TGTGCCAGCAGCCGAAACCAGGGCCCTAATGAAAAACTGTTTTTT
CASSRNQGPNEKLFF
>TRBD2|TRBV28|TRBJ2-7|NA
TGTGCCAGCAGTTTATTGAAGCGGGAGCCCGAGCAGTACTTC
CASSLLKREPEQYF
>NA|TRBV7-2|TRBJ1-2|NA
TGTGCCAGCAGCGACGGGTATGGCTACACCTTC
CASSDGYGYTF
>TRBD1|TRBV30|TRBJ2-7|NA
TGTGCCTGGAGGAAGGACAGGGTTCTTCAGACCTACGAGCAGTACTTC
CAWRKDRVLQTYEQYF
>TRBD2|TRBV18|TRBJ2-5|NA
TGTGCCAGCTCATCCGGGACTACCCGGCAAGAGACCCAGTACTTC
CASSSGTTRQETQYF
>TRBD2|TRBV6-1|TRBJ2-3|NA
TGTGCCAGCAGTGTCCAGCTAGCGGGAAGTCAAGATACGCAGTATTTT
CASSVQLAGSQDTQYF
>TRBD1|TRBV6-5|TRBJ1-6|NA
TGTGCCAGCAGTTCTCGGACAGGGGTGGATCGGTCACCCCTCCACTTT
CASSSRTGVDRSPLHF